This is a list of T cell receptor beta chains from one sample in a study of cytomegalovirus exposure and HLA in healthy donors. Measured with immunoSEQ multiplex PCR; TCRdb has only the in-frame clones, and not every one. The sample carries 140,000 or so clones, roughly 80% recorded once. Sequencing used PBMCs. These receptors all come from a male donor in good health and CMV-seronegative. The CDR3 runs from the conserved cysteine through the conserved F or W.

V	J	CDR3
TRBV4-1	TRBJ1-4	CASSPRGLNEKLFF
TRBV6-5	TRBJ1-6	CASSYSGRAASPLHF
TRBV7-2	TRBJ2-7	CASSSLSGNYEQYF
TRBV5-6	TRBJ1-2	CASSLAGVLPHGYTF
TRBV9	TRBJ2-5	CASSSGQGATQYF
TRBV4-2	TRBJ1-4	CASSQEGGGENEKLFF
TRBV7-8	TRBJ2-1	CASSQVGRGREYEQFF
TRBV10-3	TRBJ1-1	CAIMSIHGNTEAFF
TRBV2	TRBJ1-3	CASSELEGAGNTIYF
TRBV2	TRBJ2-1	CASSKRLAGEDNEQFF
TRBV6-6	TRBJ2-7	CASSKGLGTYEQYF
TRBV19	TRBJ1-1	CASRGQGPMNTEAFF
TRBV25-1	TRBJ1-2	CASSDSGRASGYTF
TRBV27	TRBJ1-2	CASSLKSRREYYGYTF
TRBV5-1	TRBJ2-3	CASTPDSTSTDTQYF
TRBV29-1	TRBJ2-7	CSVEGTSGSSYEQYF
TRBV5-1	TRBJ1-4	CASSPGQGGGSNEKLFF
TRBV6-1	TRBJ1-1	CASSPGKNTEAFF
TRBV30	TRBJ1-1	CARKSISVNTEAFF
TRBV2	TRBJ1-1	CASKGGMNTEAFF
TRBV6-1	TRBJ1-5	CASSESGGRQPQHF
TRBV7-3	TRBJ2-1	CASSPGLYYNEQFF
TRBV7-2	TRBJ2-3	CASSVASGSRGDTQYF
TRBV11-2	TRBJ1-2	CASSLGTGHGYTF
TRBV19	TRBJ2-6	CASSISVSGANVLTF
TRBV25-1	TRBJ2-3	CASSEAGTASTDTQYF
TRBV14	TRBJ2-7	CASSQDWTVGEQYF
TRBV27	TRBJ2-3	CASSSPRGGPHQESDTQYF
TRBV28	TRBJ2-7	CASSFRGSQYF
TRBV2	TRBJ2-3	CASSLGLAGATDTQYF
TRBV11-3	TRBJ2-5	CASSLAGGGETQYF
TRBV9	TRBJ2-2	CASSVARSGLAIGSGELFF
TRBV9	TRBJ2-1	CASSVAPDSYNEQFF
TRBV4-1	TRBJ2-1	CASSQDQIMLGGAYNEQFF
TRBV25-1	TRBJ2-1	CASSVFSGIGHNEQFF
TRBV5-4	TRBJ2-7	CASSVSQRGSYEQYF
TRBV27	TRBJ1-5	CASSRDRADQPQHF
TRBV4-1	TRBJ2-7	CASSQEPSGREEQYF
TRBV5-1	TRBJ1-1	CASSPDGHMNTEAFF